The TCR beta chain described here comes from a study of vaccination effects on CD4 cells after COVID-19. Study context: Following the second dose by a median of 72 days, the post-vaccine samples were obtained.

The V gene's germline CDR1 is SGHTA and CDR2 FQGNSA. CDR3 length: 15 residues. Worth noting for this clone: Its antigen remains unknown. A junction end diverges from the germline sequence, so it may reflect a read error.

Culture lasted 10 days before CD4+ T cell isolation. Participants completed two doses of the BNT162b2 or mRNA-1273 vaccine. Profiling relied on immunoSEQ multiplex PCR, and the TCRdb table lists in-frame clones only, not all of them. The data hold tens of thousands of clones, with 65% to 80% observed a single time. The sequence came from a human donor who received a COVID-19 vaccine. The V and J genes are TRBV7-2 and TRBJ1-2; 9 nucleotides align to TRBD1. Specimen: CD4+ T cells from PBMCs cultured without peptide, collected after COVID-19 vaccination. Here the CDR3 reads CASSLGGQGILGDTF. CDR3 sequence (DNA): TGTGCCAGCAGCTTAGGCGGACAGGGGATTCTTGGCGACACCTTC.